This T cell receptor (beta chain) is drawn from a study of shared clonotypes between healthy human individuals. Every donor was a Caucasian adult from Nashville, Tennessee. To note about this clone: Its antigen is not identified.

General study findings and limits: The donor pool, a small one, limited the genetic and exposure-history diversity represented.

Assay used: immunoSEQ multiplex PCR; TCRdb lists only in-frame clones, some missing. The repertoire holds roughly 2,300,000 clones, with roughly 92% as singletons. The sequenced sample was naive CD4+ T cells from PBMCs. This sample's subset: CD45RA+ positively selected. The origin of this receptor is a man younger than 30 in good health. Some clones in this sample may be carry-over from other donors' samples.

The DNA for the CDR3 is TGTGCCAGCAGCTTGGCCAGGGGAAGGGATGGCTACACCTTC. It yields the protein CASSLARGRDGYTF. The rearrangement uses TRBV5-4 and TRBJ1-2; TRBD1 might be the D (6 bases). Germline CDR1 reads SGHNT; CDR2 reads YYREEE (reference sequence). Trimming took off 0 bases at V and 6 bases at J, with 12 bases between the two ends. This CDR3 comprises 14 residues.